This T cell receptor beta chain was identified in a study of CD8 T cells in Susac syndrome. FACS enriched CD8+ TEMRA cells, while bulk CD8+ and CD4+ were negatively isolated. CDR3 length: 13 amino acids. Germline V gene sequence: CDR1 SGHDN, CDR2 FVKESK. V gave up 6 bases and J gave up 0 bases, with 8 bases separating them. General study points: Among people with Susac, CD8+ clonal expansion was greatest in TEMRA cells and active patients.

Random hexamers primed reverse transcription of roughly 0.5 to 1 ug RNA. TCRdb ran MiXCR on the immunoSEQ multiplex PCR reads and lists one entry per CDR3 protein. This table holds under 90,000 distinct CDR3 sequences, about 95% found once. This clonotype was seen only a few times. The antigen is unknown. The TCR comes from a human donor with Susac syndrome. The V and J genes are TRBV14 and TRBJ1-2, with D hard to call. What was sequenced was CD8+ T cells from PBMCs. The CDR3: CASSLGTNYGYTF. CDR3 DNA sequence: TGTGCCAGCAGTCTCGGTACTAACTATGGCTACACCTTC.